This T cell receptor (beta chain) comes out of a study of regulatory T cells in long-lasting Graves disease. Study-level results: Under persistent disease, TRBV28, TRBJ1-2 and TRBJ2-5 were used preferentially.

The CDR3 totals 15 residues. V was pared by 5 bases and J by 0 bases, with 5 bases of the junction left unmatched. This clonotype came up many times. Its specificity is unknown. The time point is: newly diagnosed GD, antithyroid drugs for less than 3 months. Researchers made the TCR library from RNA that was extracted from PBMCs. Researchers made TCR beta libraries by using iRepertoire HTBI primers and running Arm-PCR on CDR3 regions. Each CDR3 protein gets one entry after TCRdb re-called the multiplex PCR reads with MiXCR. This table has around 400,000 distinct CDR3 sequences, 15% appearing once. The same sample was also used in a study of T cells in Graves' hyperthyroidism and ophthalmopathy. That report notes: Exclusions: uncontrolled infection, other autoimmune disease, pregnancy, lactation. Thyroid ultrasound, orbital computed tomography, clinical symptoms, and serum thyroxine and TRAb underpinned diagnoses. The TCR CDR3 was amplified in a first-round RT-PCR using the HTBI primer set.

The V call is TRBV12-3 or TRBV12-4, the J call TRBJ2-3; 7 bases are a match to TRBD2. The receptor's source is a woman between 40 and 55 years old with Graves disease. The source material was peripheral blood mononuclear cells (PBMCs), sampled at new diagnosis, from a patient treated with antithyroid drugs. CDR3 DNA: TGTGCCAGCAGTCTACGGGGGGATAGCACAGATACGCAGTATTTT. Residues: CASSLRGDSTDTQYF.